The 8 T cell receptor beta chains reported below all come from one sample, sequenced in a study of shared clonotypes between healthy human individuals. Sequenced by immunoSEQ multiplex PCR; TCRdb stores in-frame clones only, minus some. The sample carries fewer than 1.6 million clones, approximately 98.5% recorded once. Sample: naive CD4+ T cells sorted from blood. Sample subset: CD45RA+ positively selected. The receptors were sampled from a man aged 25 to 40 in good health.

The J gene is TRBJ1-2, the V gene TRBV6-1; D not certain. V gave up 2 bases and J gave up 6 bases, with 10 bases separating them. The CDR3 totals 13 residues. Per the germline V gene, CDR1 is MNHNS and CDR2 is SASEGT. The DNA for the CDR3 is TGTGCCAGCAGTGAACCCACTGGGGATGGCTACACCTTC. It yields the protein CASSEPTGDGYTF.

V and J are TRBV10-3 and TRBJ2-1; D may be TRBD1 or TRBD2 (5 bases each). The germline V gene has CDR1 ENHRY and CDR2 SYGVKD. V lost 8 bases and J lost 1, with 15 bases in between. CDR3 length: 15 amino acids. The CDR3 spells CAIASGTGSYNEQFF. The CDR3 DNA follows: TGTGCCATCGCCTCCGGGACGGGATCCTACAATGAGCAGTTCTTC.

The genes are TRBV18 and TRBJ2-1, with D perhaps TRBD1 or TRBD2 (5 bases each). V shed 3 bases and J shed 5 bases, with 11 bases lying between them. Germline V gives CDR1 KGHSH, CDR2 LQKENI. CDR3 size: 14 residues. The CDR3: CASSPGTLDNEQFF. CDR3 sequence (DNA): TGTGCCAGCTCACCCGGGACGTTAGACAATGAGCAGTTCTTC. The entire variable domain, with the rest obtained from reference TRBV18 and TRBJ2-1, is as follows: NAGVMQNPRHLVRRRGQEARLRCSPMKGHSHVYWYRQLPEEGLKFMVYLQKENIIDESGMPKERFSAEFPKEGPSILRIQQVVRGDSAAYFCASSPGTLDNEQFFGPGTRLTVL.

The chain employs TRBV5-4 and TRBJ2-7; weak D call: TRBD2 (6 bases). Between the trimmed V and J ends, which lost 2 bases and 2 bases, there was a span of 11 bases. This CDR3 region has 14 residues. Germline V gene sequence: CDR1 SGHNT, CDR2 YYREEE (reference sequence). CDR3 amino acids: CASSLGGTAYEQYF. CDR3 DNA: TGTGCCAGCAGCTTAGGAGGGACCGCCTACGAGCAGTACTTC.

This chain links TRBV29-1 with TRBJ1-1; no clear D gene. There are 13 residues in the CDR3. Trimming removed 3 bases at V and 1 base at J, with 9 bases between. The germline CDR1 and CDR2 sequences are SQVTM and ANQGSEA. In DNA form, the CDR3 reads TGCAGCGTTGAGGTCAGTACGAACACTGAAGCTTTCTTT. This translates into CSVEVSTNTEAFF.

The chain joins TRBV11-2 to TRBJ1-5, with a tentative D call TRBD1 (5 bases). Per germline, CDR1 SGHAT and CDR2 FQNNGV. The CDR3 has 14 residues. Trimming removed 6 bases at V and 8 bases at J, with 17 bases between. The CDR3 DNA follows: TGTGCCAGCAGTTTAACAGGCTCGGAGGAGCCCCAGCATTTT. Its translation is CASSLTGSEEPQHF.

The gene calls are TRBV6-5 and TRBJ2-6; D gene unclear. V was clipped by 4 bases and J by 4 bases, with 5 bases between them. CDR1 is MNHEY, CDR2 SVGAGI, per germline. The length of the CDR3 is 13 residues. CDR3 in DNA: TGTGCCAGCAGTTTATCAGGGGCCAACGTCCTGACTTTC. It yields the protein CASSLSGANVLTF.

The chain employs TRBV11-1 and TRBJ2-7, with 9 bases aligning to TRBD1. CDR1 is SGHAT, CDR2 FQDESV, per germline (reference sequence). The J segment lost 1 base and the V segment lost 5 bases, leaving 3 bases of the junction unmatched. CDR3 length equals 14 residues. The CDR3 region is CASSRGQGSYEQYF. The CDR3 DNA reads as TGTGCCAGCAGCCGGGGACAGGGATCCTACGAGCAGTACTTC.